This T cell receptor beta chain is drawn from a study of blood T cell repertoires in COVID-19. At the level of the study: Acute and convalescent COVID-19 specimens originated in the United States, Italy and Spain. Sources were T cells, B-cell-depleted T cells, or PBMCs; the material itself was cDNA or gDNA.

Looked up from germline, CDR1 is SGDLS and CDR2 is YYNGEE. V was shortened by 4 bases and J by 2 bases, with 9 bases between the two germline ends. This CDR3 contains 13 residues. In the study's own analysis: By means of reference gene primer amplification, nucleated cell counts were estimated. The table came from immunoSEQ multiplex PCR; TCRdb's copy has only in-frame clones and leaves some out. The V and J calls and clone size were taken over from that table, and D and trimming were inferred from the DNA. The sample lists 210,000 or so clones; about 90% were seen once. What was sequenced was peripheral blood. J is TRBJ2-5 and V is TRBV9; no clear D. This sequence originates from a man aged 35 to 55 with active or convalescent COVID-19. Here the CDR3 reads CASSPRMQETQYF. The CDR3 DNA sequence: TGTGCCAGCAGCCCCAGGATGCAAGAGACCCAGTACTTC.